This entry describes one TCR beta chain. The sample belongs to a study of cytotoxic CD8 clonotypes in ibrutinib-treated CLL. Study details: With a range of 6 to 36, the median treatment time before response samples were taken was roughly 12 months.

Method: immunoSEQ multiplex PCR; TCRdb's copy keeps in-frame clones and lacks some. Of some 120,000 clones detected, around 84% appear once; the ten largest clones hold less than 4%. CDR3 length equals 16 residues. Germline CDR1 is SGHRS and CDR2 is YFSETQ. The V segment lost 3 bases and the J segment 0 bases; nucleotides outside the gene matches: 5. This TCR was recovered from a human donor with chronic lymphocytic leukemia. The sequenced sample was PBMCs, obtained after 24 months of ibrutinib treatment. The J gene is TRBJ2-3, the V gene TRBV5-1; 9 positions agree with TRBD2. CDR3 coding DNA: TGCGCCAGCAGCTATAGCGGGGGAACTAGCACAGATACGCAGTATTTT. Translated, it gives CASSYSGGTSTDTQYF. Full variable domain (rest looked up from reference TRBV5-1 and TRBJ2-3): KAGVTQTPRYLIKTRGQQVTLSCSPISGHRSVSWYQQTPGQGLQFLFEYFSETQRNKGNFPGRFSGRQFSNSRSEMNVSTLELGDSALYLCASSYSGGTSTDTQYFGPGTRLTVL.